This TCR beta chain was found in a study of radiotherapy plus CTLA-4 blockade in lung cancer. Study conclusions and caveats: TCR clones from tumors expanded in blood after radiotherapy plus ipilimumab. Early blood T cell clone changes and increased post-radiation serum interferon-beta were reportedly the strongest response predictors.

Worth noting for this clone: The antigen remains undetermined.

The data were produced by immunoSEQ multiplex PCR, yet TCRdb's version contains in-frame clones alone and is incomplete. Among about 62,000 clones listed, 76% were seen once. Trimming pared 6 bases from V and 5 bases from J, leaving 20 bases between. The germline gives CDR1 MNHNS, CDR2 SASEGT. This CDR3 has 15 residues. The chain couples TRBV6-1 to TRBJ2-7; TRBD2 might be the D (6 bases). This TCR derives from a human donor with non-small cell lung cancer who had a complete response to radiotherapy plus ipilimumab. The sequencing here drew on peripheral blood, taken from a patient treated with radiotherapy plus ipilimumab. The CDR3 coding sequence is TGTGCCAGCAGCCGGGGACTTAGTTCGGGGAACGAGCAGTACTTC. Protein product: CASSRGLSSGNEQYF.